This T cell receptor (beta chain) was captured by sequencing in a study of regulatory dendritic cells for organ transplantation listed by TCRdb under 2017. In terms of the full investigation: To make regulatory dendritic cells, monocytes were cultured with vitamin D3 on days 0 and 4, plus IL-10 on day 4. On day 6, LPS was added to the DC cultures to test how the DCs responded to a strong maturation-inducing agent. The TCRbeta repertoires of sorted naive and memory CD4+ and CD8+ T cells were sequenced before and after allostimulation with regulatory or mature dendritic cells. Paper-wide results and their limitations: Naive CD4+ and CD8+ T cells showed highly diverse repertoires, whereas memory cells were less diverse and memory CD8+ cells were the most oligoclonal. Of the resting subsets, memory CD8+ T cells had the largest number of alloreactive TCR clonotypes. The authors pointed out considerable heterogeneity between individuals in the alloreactive memory CD8+ T cell pool, and only a couple of subjects were sequenced. Allostimulation expanded memory CD8+ clones in both subjects, but regulatory dendritic cells appeared to induce more limited expansion than mature dendritic cells.

Reading from cysteine to phenylalanine, the CDR3 counts 15 amino acids. The entry retains the CDR3 DNA only, 45 bases that are in frame from base 1. CDR1 SGHTA and CDR2 FQGNSA are derived from the germline V gene. The germline V end is reduced by 5 bases and the J end by 2 bases; junction bases left unmatched: 8. Comment on this clone: What this receptor recognizes is not known. One base away there is no much larger clone; base qualities are not given.

Multiplexed two-step PCR with Vbeta-specific forward primers and Jbeta-specific reverse primers was used to amplify TCRbeta CDR3 regions. The TCRbeta libraries were sequenced on an Illumina instrument via the immunoSEQ service. For the original study's pipeline: V, D and J genes were assigned using IMGT annotation, and counts were corrected for multiplex PCR bias using synthetic CDR3 analogues. The immunoSEQ Analyzer calculated repertoire clonality as one minus the normalized Shannon entropy. Clonal expansion was defined by Fisher's exact test with Benjamini-Hochberg false discovery rate control, using two-tailed P<0.01. Drawn from immuneACCESS, this table holds only the in-frame rearrangements with V and J called that TCRdb kept. Clones are partly lost; checked studies trace under half to an unresolved V gene and leave the rest unexplained. That table supplies the V and J calls and clone size; D and trimming were determined from the DNA. The sample records about 10,000 clones, about two thirds of which are singletons. Of the sample, roughly 0.6% falls within the top ten clones.

Sorted T cell subsets were CFSE-labeled and co-cultured for under 6 days with allogeneic regulatory or mature dendritic cells at a 1:10 DC:T ratio. FACS was used to sort CD4+ or CD8+ cells into naive T cells (CD45RA+) and memory T cells (CD45RO+). A couple of healthy control subjects provided the T cells used for TCR sequencing. The Qiagen DNeasy Blood & Tissue Kit was used for extraction of genomic DNA. In this chain, TRBV7-2 is recombined with TRBJ2-7; TRBD2 agrees with 8 junctional bases. This sequence was found in a human donor in good health. The sample comprised naive CD4+ T cells from blood cultured with dendritic cells. Sample cell subset or site, as interpreted from the label and publication: CD45RA+ naive T cells. The CDR3 region has the sequence CASSLGAGGAYEQYF. The DNA is as follows: TGTGCCAGCAGCCTAGGGGCGGGGGGAGCCTACGAGCAGTACTTC.